The clone carrying this T cell receptor beta chain was counted only a few times. Each CDR3 protein is one row after TCRdb ran MiXCR on the RT-PCR reads. The table lists about 680,000 distinct CDR3 sequences, approximately 14% of them singletons. This CDR3 contains 14 residues. Germline loops: CDR1 MNHNS, CDR2 SASEGT. Trimming stripped 2 bases from V and 10 bases from J, with 15 bases between. This chain joins TRBV6-1 and TRBJ2-1; a possible D gene is TRBD2 (5 bases). The receptor comes from a female donor in good health, serving as a healthy control. The sample comprised memory CD4+ T cells from blood. In nucleotides, the CDR3 is TGTGCCAGCAGTGAACGGGGATTGGTTGGGGAGCAGTTCTTC. This translates into CASSERGLVGEQFF.